The sequence of this T cell receptor beta chain was determined in a study of cytomegalovirus exposure and HLA in healthy donors. A multiplex PCR was run with 60 Vbeta primers and 13 Jbeta primers. The protocol was immunoSEQ multiplex PCR, while the TCRdb copy is restricted to in-frame clones and leaves out a portion. Found here are more than 100,000 clones, over 75% of them singletons; the top ten hold 3.5% to 4.5%. Regarding this clone: This specimen includes other DNA sequences encoding the same CDR3.

Trimming took 2 bases from V and 1 from J; bases not matched to a gene: 9. The CDR3 loop spans 19 amino acids. Germline V gene data show CDR1 as LNHDA and CDR2 as SQIVND (reference sequence). The chain joins TRBV19 to TRBJ2-6; 9 positions match TRBD1. Material: PBMCs. This clonotype originated in a human donor in good health. CDR3 sequence reads: CASSIRTGVSLSGANVLTF. The DNA for the CDR3 is TGTGCCAGTAGTATACGGACAGGGGTTTCTTTGTCTGGGGCCAACGTCCTGACTTTC.